This TCR beta chain originates from a study of cytomegalovirus exposure and HLA in healthy donors. Regarding the study as a whole: What TCR beta sequences reportedly achieved was accurate prediction of HLA-A and HLA-B alleles in most subjects.

The PCR contained 60 Vbeta and 13 Jbeta primers. The assay was immunoSEQ multiplex PCR, and TCRdb's table has in-frame clones only and misses some. The sample lists over 100,000 clones; approximately 80% were seen once. Remarks on this clone: Its specificity is unknown.

The CDR3 contains 17 residues. The germline CDR1 and CDR2 sequences are SGHNT and YENEEA. V was trimmed by 1 base and J by 5 bases, leaving 20 bases between them. The source material was PBMCs. The rearrangement joins TRBV11-3 to TRBJ1-1; D remains ambiguous. The TCR was taken from a man aged 40-50 years in good health and CMV-seropositive. The CDR3 coding sequence is TGTGCCAGCAGCTTAGTACGCGGGATGGACGAGGGAACTGAAGCTTTCTTT. Translated, it gives CASSLVRGMDEGTEAFF.